This TCR beta chain was identified in a study of PD-1 and CTLA-4 blockade in melanoma. J lost 0 bases, V lost 5 bases, and 7 bases had no gene match. This CDR3 has 15 amino acids. CDR1 is SGHRS, CDR2 YFSETQ, per germline. Clones were sequenced by immunoSEQ multiplex PCR, and TCRdb holds only the in-frame ones, with some missing. The table lists tens of thousands of clones, around 90% of them singletons. The chain uses TRBV5-1 and TRBJ2-7; 8 nucleotides match TRBD2. The sequence was collected from a human donor with melanoma. Material: CD8+ T cells from peripheral blood, obtained from a patient given anti-PD-1 treatment. The CDR3 DNA reads as TGCGCCAGCAGTCCTTTCAGCGGGAGCTCCTACGAGCAGTACTTC. This encodes CASSPFSGSSYEQYF.